Sequencing of this TCR beta chain was carried out in a study of T cells in localized non-small cell lung cancer (dated by TCRdb to 2018 to 2020). Regarding the study in general: T cell repertoires of approximately 250 early-stage NSCLC patients were analyzed, with tumors being compared against uninvolved tumor-adjacent lungs. NSCLC patients had a mean age of approximately 66 years, and 120 to 150 were male and around 110 female. All 240 or so NSCLC patients in the cohort were treatment-naive and had localized lung tumors that were resected. The investigation overall reported the following: Uninvolved tumor-adjacent lung showed the highest T cell clonality, higher than tumor, which suggests more focused antigenic responses in the uninvolved tumor-adjacent lung. Higher blood T cell density associated with longer overall survival, while higher adjacent-lung clonality associated with shorter survival. Because the study design was exploratory, TCR variables were selected using unadjusted p-values without false-discovery rate correction. A median of 57 of the top 100 tumor clones turned up in the paired uninvolved adjacent lung, and about 28 of those clones also ranked among the top 100 of that same adjacent lung. Because multi-region tumor sequencing was not done, intratumor heterogeneity could not be ruled out.

At diagnosis, peripheral blood, uninvolved tumor-adjacent lung and tumor were collected and stored as a combination of fresh-frozen and FFPE material. Blood samples were analyzed as peripheral blood mononuclear cells for TCR repertoire profiling. The immunoSEQ Assay was used to sequence TCR beta CDR3 regions from DNA. Under the source paper's analysis protocol: T cell density was computed as TCR beta template counts normalized to usable DNA estimated by amplifying housekeeping genes. Richness was estimated with the preseqR package, extrapolating to 400,000 templates for PBMC samples and 120,000 templates for tissue samples. Clonality was defined as one minus Pielou's evenness. To identify tissue-enriched TCRs, differential abundance testing was run on productive amino-acid clonotypes with a minimum total count of 5 and an alpha of 0.1. The Jaccard Index and the Morisita Overlap Index were used to measure repertoire overlap between compartments. GLIPH clustered TCR beta CDR3s with public tetramer-defined viral CDR3s; viral motifs required at least three viral sequences plus V-gene enrichment. Sourced from immuneACCESS, this table was stored by TCRdb with only in-frame sequences that have V and J called. A share of the clones is absent; for the studies checked, an unresolved V gene accounts for under half, and the remainder has no known explanation. D and trimming come from the DNA, and the V and J calls and clone size come from that table. The sample data list 45,000 to 60,000 clones, and around 83% of these were observed just once. Over 2% of the sample is taken by the ten largest.

Only a few counts were recorded for this clone. Its antigen target is currently unknown. The input lacks base qualities; no much larger clone sits a single base away. From V the trimming removes 1 base and from J it removes 6 bases, while the gene matches leave 8 bases of the junction unaccounted for. The CDR3 spans 16 residues, from the cysteine through the phenylalanine. Here the CDR3 DNA is all that survives: 48 bases in frame from base 1. The germline V gene encodes CDR1 MNHNS and CDR2 SASEGT. The receptor was isolated from a man aged 35-75 years with stage II lung adenocarcinoma. The sequence joins TRBV6-1 to TRBJ1-4; TRBD1 fits 7 bases in the junction. Sequences were derived from PBMCs, sampled before any cancer treatment. CDR3 protein: CASSEVGAGGDEKLFF. The DNA reads as follows: TGTGCCAGCAGTGAAGTAGGAGCAGGGGGGGATGAAAAACTGTTTTTT.